These 10 T cell receptor beta chains were all obtained from the same sample, sequenced in a study of blood T cell repertoires in COVID-19. Clones were sequenced by immunoSEQ multiplex PCR, and TCRdb holds only the in-frame ones, with some missing. The table includes about 83,000 clones, 75% to 90% detected once. Sequencing was carried out using peripheral blood. The origin of the receptors is a woman aged 50 to 60 with active or convalescent COVID-19.

This clone showed up many times. One end of the junction does not line up with germline, which may come from a read error. The gene calls are TRBV2 and TRBJ1-5; D is undetermined. The length of the CDR3 is 15 residues. Per germline, CDR1 SNHLY and CDR2 FYNNEI. CDR3 bases: TGTGCCAGCAGCGAAGACTCTCTCCTTAATCAGCCCCAGCATTTT. It translates to CASSEDSLLNQPQHF.

This clone was observed once. Other nucleotide sequences from this sample produce the same CDR3. The J gene is TRBJ2-7, the V gene TRBV5-4; 8 nucleotides match TRBD2. V lost 2 bases, J lost 0 bases, and 4 bases stayed unmatched. The germline CDR1 and CDR2 sequences are SGHNT and YYREEE (reference sequence). The CDR3 has 15 amino acids. The CDR3, as DNA: TGTGCCAGCAGCTTTGGCGGGGGGAACTCCTACGAGCAGTACTTC. It yields the protein CASSFGGGNSYEQYF.

The chain combines TRBV5-6 with TRBJ1-2, with D maybe TRBD1 (5 bases). The CDR3 has 14 amino acids. From germline, CDR1 is SGHDT and CDR2 YYEEEE. Trimming took 1 base from V and 3 from J, leaving 10 bases between them. The CDR3: CASSLMLGHYGYTF. The CDR3 DNA reads TGTGCCAGCAGCTTGATGCTGGGGCACTATGGCTACACCTTC.

V is TRBV27 and J is TRBJ1-3, with a weak D call TRBD1 (5 bases). This CDR3 contains 16 residues. Looked up from germline, CDR1 is MNHEY and CDR2 is SMNVEV (reference sequence). Trimming stripped 0 bases from V and 2 bases from J, with 11 bases between. This chain's CDR3 is CASSLSPGWPGNTIYF. DNA for the CDR3: TGTGCCAGCAGTTTATCCCCAGGGTGGCCTGGAAACACCATATATTTT.

A few counts support this clone. The gene calls are TRBV5-6 and TRBJ1-4; TRBD1 agrees at 7 bases. Looked up from germline, CDR1 is SGHDT and CDR2 is YYEEEE. Losses at the gene ends were 4 bases for V and 11 bases for J; bases not matched to a gene: 11. This CDR3 has 14 residues. CDR3 DNA sequence: TGTGCCAGCAGCCGATCGGGACAGCGAGCGAAACTGTTTTTT. Protein: CASSRSGQRAKLFF.

The chain combines TRBV7-2 with TRBJ2-7, with D uncertain. The CDR3 covers 15 residues. Germline assignment: CDR1 SGHTA and CDR2 FQGNSA. V was cut by 6 bases and J by 1 base, with 16 bases left in between. The DNA for the CDR3 is TGTGCCAGCAGTGTCGATCCCCCTCTATCCTACGAGCAGTACTTC. As protein: CASSVDPPLSYEQYF. Complete variable domain (other parts from reference TRBV7-2 and TRBJ2-7): GAGVSQSPSNKVTEKGKDVELRCDPISGHTALYWYRQSLGQGLEFLIYFQGNSAPDKSGLPSDRFSAERTGGSVSTLTIQRTQQEDSAVYLCASSVDPPLSYEQYFGPGTRLTVT.

The rearrangement joins TRBV4-3 to TRBJ1-3, with a weak D call TRBD1 (5 bases). The V and J ends lost 0 bases and 0 bases respectively, with 15 bases between them. CDR3 size: 18 residues. CDR1 and CDR2 (germline): LGHNA, YSLEER. CDR3 coding DNA: TGCGCCAGCAGCCAAGATGTTGAGACAGCGATCTCTGGAAACACCATATATTTT. Translation: CASSQDVETAISGNTIYF.

The J gene is TRBJ1-2, the V gene TRBV4-2; a possible D gene is TRBD1 (5 bases). Trimming took 0 bases from V and 4 from J, leaving 12 bases between them. This CDR3 is 15 amino acids long. The germline gives CDR1 LGHNA, CDR2 YNFKEQ. CDR3 in DNA: TGTGCCAGCAGCCAAGATTTGGGGCTTGGCTATGGCTACACCTTC. This sequence encodes CASSQDLGLGYGYTF.

This clone is a singleton in its sample. The gene calls are TRBV6-6 and TRBJ1-5; the D is unclear. The CDR3 is 16 residues long. V was shortened by 3 bases and J by 0 bases, with 12 bases between the two germline ends. The germline V gene has CDR1 MNHNY and CDR2 SVGAGI (reference sequence). CDR3 sequence: CASSYQTSRSNQPQHF. CDR3 DNA sequence: TGTGCCAGCAGTTATCAGACATCCCGTAGCAATCAGCCCCAGCATTTT.

This chain connects TRBV12-3 or TRBV12-4 to TRBJ2-7, with D possibly matching TRBD1 (6 bases). V was clipped by 8 bases and J by 3 bases, with 14 bases between them. CDR3 length equals 13 residues. CDR3 nucleotide sequence: TGTGCCAGCGGAAACACAGGGAACTACGAGCAGTACTTC. This gives the protein CASGNTGNYEQYF.